This entry concerns a single TCR beta chain. One end of the junction is discordant with germline, which a read error may explain. TCRdb's copy holds only in-frame clones and misses some; the assay was immunoSEQ multiplex PCR. The profile shows about 4,200 clones, 65% to 90% of them singletons. CDR1 is MDHEN and CDR2 is SYDVKM in the germline V gene. This CDR3 comprises 16 residues. This specimen comes from a study of cytotoxic CD8 clonotypes in ibrutinib-treated CLL. The V gene is TRBV28, the J gene TRBJ2-5; no clear D. The origin of this receptor is a human donor with chronic lymphocytic leukemia. Sequencing used PBMCs, obtained before ibrutinib treatment. CDR3 nucleotide sequence: TGTGCCAGCGGTTTCTCGAGAGCTCTACACCAAGAGACCCAGTACTTC. Amino acids: CASGFSRALHQETQYF. Filled out from reference TRBV28 and TRBJ2-5, the complete variable domain reads DVKVTQSSRYLVKRTGEKVFLECVQDMDHENMFWYRQDPGLGLRLIYFSYDVKMKEKGDIPEGYSVSREKKERFSLILESASTNQTSMYLCASGFSRALHQETQYFGPGTRLLVL.